This TCR beta chain was obtained from a study of technical replicates of blood from a handful of donors. Measured with immunoSEQ multiplex PCR; TCRdb has only the in-frame clones, and not every one. The table includes more than 55,000 clones, roughly 92% detected once. Per germline, CDR1 SGHVS and CDR2 FNYEAQ. This CDR3 is 14 amino acids long. V gave up 1 base and J gave up 4 bases, with 7 bases separating them. The receptor's source is a human donor in good health. This chain connects TRBV7-6 to TRBJ1-4; weak D call: TRBD1 (5 bases). Sequenced material: T cells isolated from PBMCs. The CDR3 loop is CASSLGQINEKLFF. The CDR3 DNA follows: TGTGCCAGCAGCTTAGGACAGATTAATGAAAAACTGTTTTTT.